This TCR beta chain appears in the sequencing data of a study of T cells after yellow fever vaccination. General study results and limits: Post-booster repertoires contained most primary-vaccination clones again (almost 97% CD4, roughly 90% CD8). Abundant clonotypes from the bulk population could have been carried over as contaminants into FACS-sorted repertoires.

As concerns this clonotype: Antigen: not known.

TCR cDNA was made by 5'RACE template switching, adding a universal primer site and UMIs. One entry per CDR3 protein results from TCRdb running MiXCR on the 5' RACE reads. Among 310,000 or so distinct CDR3 sequences, approximately 7% were seen once, and the ten largest hold roughly a sixth. The germline V gene encodes CDR1 ENHRY and CDR2 SYGVKD. Trimming removed 4 bases from V and 8 bases from J, with 12 bases in between. The CDR3 is 13 amino acids. Here the sequenced sample was PBMCs, taken about 49 days after the first yellow fever vaccination. The clonotype originates from a man aged 18 to 35 who received the YFV17D yellow fever vaccine. The gene calls are TRBV10-3 and TRBJ2-1; D call uncertain. CDR3 nucleotides: TGTGCCATCAGTGGAAGTCGGTTCGATGAGCAGTTCTTC. Amino acids: CAISGSRFDEQFF.